This T cell receptor beta chain was documented in a study of blood T cell repertoires in COVID-19. Original processing methods: Counts of nucleated cells, estimated from reference gene primer amplification, were obtained. This table comes from immunoSEQ multiplex PCR, and its TCRdb copy is limited to in-frame clones, with some not included. The V and J calls and clone size are taken from that table; D and trimming were inferred from the DNA. The sample carries 390,000 or so clones, 90% recorded once. The clonotype was recovered from a man between 18 and 35 years old with active or convalescent COVID-19. Sequenced material: peripheral blood.

CDR3 in amino acids: CASSRERGFTTDTQYF. The CDR3 region has the DNA TGTGCCAGCAGTCGAGAACGGGGTTTTACCACAGATACGCAGTATTTT. The rearrangement uses TRBV9 and TRBJ2-3; maybe TRBD2 (5 bases). Germline assignment: CDR1 SGDLS and CDR2 YYNGEE. The V end lost 5 bases, the J end lost 2 bases, and 18 bases lay between the germline ends. There are 16 residues in the CDR3.